The rows below give T cell receptor beta chains drawn from one sample of a study of T cells in Graves' hyperthyroidism and ophthalmopathy. In TCRdb, the multiplex PCR reads were re-called with MiXCR into one record per CDR3 protein. Found here are around 300,000 distinct CDR3 sequences, 20% to 25% of them singletons; the top ten hold roughly 60%. Sequences were obtained from blood. These TCRs come from a man younger than 40 with Graves' ophthalmopathy. The CDR3 runs from the conserved cysteine through the conserved F or W. The D gene is left open where the match is weak. Part of the rows lack a size; the others show once, few, many or a class for expanded clones.

CDR3aa | CDR3nt | len | v_gene | d_gene | abundance | j_gene
CASSARDRGIEAFF | TGTGCCAGCAGCGCCCGGGACAGGGGCATTGAGGCTTTCTTT | 14 | TRBV3-1 | TRBD1 | . | TRBJ1-1
CASSSDRRLKTQYF | TGTGCCAGCAGCTCCGACAGAAGGCTGAAGACCCAGTACTTC | 14 | TRBV3-1 | . | . | TRBJ2-5
CSAPLGAEQYF | TGCAGTGCTCCCTTAGGGGCCGAGCAGTACTTC | 11 | TRBV20-1 | . | . | TRBJ2-7
CASSIRGLDEKLFF | TGCGCCAGCAGCATCAGGGGGTTGGATGAAAAACTGTTTTTT | 14 | TRBV5-1 | TRBD1 | few | TRBJ1-4
CASKIRGLYEQYF | TGTGCCAGCAAAATCAGGGGGCTCTACGAGCAGTACTTC | 13 | TRBV2 | TRBD1 | many | TRBJ2-7
CASSFGRGYEQYF | TGTGCCAGCAGTTTCGGAAGGGGCTACGAGCAGTACTTC | 13 | TRBV27 | . | many | TRBJ2-7
CAWNLLAGHEQFF | TGTGCCTGGAATCTACTAGCGGGACATGAGCAGTTCTTC | 13 | TRBV30 | TRBD2 | many | TRBJ2-1
CASGRTSGPKGTQYF | TGTGCCAGCGGGAGGACTAGCGGGCCTAAAGGGACCCAGTACTTC | 15 | TRBV28 | TRBD2 | few | TRBJ2-5
CASSPGLLTHNSPLHF | TGTGCCAGCAGCCCGGGACTGCTAACCCATAATTCACCCCTCCACTTT | 16 | TRBV12-3/TRBV12-4 | . | . | TRBJ1-6
CASSQISKEETQYF | TGTGCCAGCTCACAGATTAGTAAAGAAGAGACCCAGTACTTC | 14 | TRBV18 | . | many | TRBJ2-5
CASSPPNRGHTGELFF | TGTGCCAGCAGCCCCCCAAACAGGGGGCACACCGGGGAGCTGTTTTTT | 16 | TRBV11-3 | TRBD1 | . | TRBJ2-2
CASSLRGNEQFF | TGTGCCAGCAGCCTGAGGGGAAATGAGCAGTTCTTC | 12 | TRBV7-3 | . | many | TRBJ2-1
CASSQGGLTSGRSYNEQFF | TGTGCCAGCAGTCAAGGTGGGTTGACTAGCGGGAGGTCCTACAATGAGCAGTTCTTC | 19 | TRBV2 | TRBD2 | many | TRBJ2-1
CASSLQPTSYEQYF | TGCGCCAGCAGCTTGCAGCCGACCTCCTACGAGCAGTACTTC | 14 | TRBV5-1 | . | few | TRBJ2-7
CASSVQVGGEQFF | TGCGCCAGCAGCGTACAGGTGGGGGGTGAGCAGTTCTTC | 13 | TRBV4-1 | . | . | TRBJ2-1